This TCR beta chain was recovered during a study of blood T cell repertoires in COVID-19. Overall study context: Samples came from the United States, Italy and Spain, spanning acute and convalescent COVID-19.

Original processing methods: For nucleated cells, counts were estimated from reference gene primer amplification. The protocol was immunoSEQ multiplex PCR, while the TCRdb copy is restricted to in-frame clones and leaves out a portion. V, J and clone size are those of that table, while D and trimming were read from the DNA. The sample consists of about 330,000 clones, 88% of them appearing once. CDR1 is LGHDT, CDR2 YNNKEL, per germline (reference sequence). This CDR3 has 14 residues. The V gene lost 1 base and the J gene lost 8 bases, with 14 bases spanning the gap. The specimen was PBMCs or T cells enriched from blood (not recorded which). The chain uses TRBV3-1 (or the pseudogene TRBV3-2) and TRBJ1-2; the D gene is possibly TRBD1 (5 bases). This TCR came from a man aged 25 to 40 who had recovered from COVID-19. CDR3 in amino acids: CASSQGVDNFGYTF. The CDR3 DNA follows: TGTGCCAGCAGCCAAGGGGTGGACAATTTCGGCTACACCTTC.